The entry below gives a single TCR beta chain sequence along with its context. These data come from a study of blood T cell repertoires in COVID-19. Study as a whole: Whether acute or convalescent, the COVID-19 samples came from the United States, Italy and Spain. PBMCs, B-cell-depleted T cells, or T cells were the source of the cDNA or gDNA that made up the material.

Germline loops: CDR1 LGHDT, CDR2 YNNKEL (reference sequence). V was clipped by 5 bases and J by 6 bases; unmatched bases: 12. The CDR3 sequence is 16 residues long. Under the authors' procedure: Amplification with reference gene primers provided the estimates of nucleated cell counts. Sequenced by immunoSEQ multiplex PCR; TCRdb stores in-frame clones only, minus some. That table gives V, J and clone size, and the DNA gave D and trimming. The sample comprises roughly 63,000 clones, roughly 68% of which are singletons, and about 30% rests with the top ten. The chain is built from TRBV3-1 (or the pseudogene TRBV3-2) and TRBJ2-7; 11 bases map to TRBD1. The sequenced material came from peripheral blood. This sequence was found in a woman aged 80 or over with acute or convalescent COVID-19. CDR3 region: CASSKDRGRTFSEQYF. The DNA for the CDR3 is TGTGCCAGCAGCAAGGACAGGGGGCGTACTTTTTCCGAGCAGTACTTC.